The 30 T cell receptor beta chains in this list originate from one sample, sequenced in a study of spatial heterogeneity in lung cancer. Stated time point: sample taken at primary tumor resection. General study results and limits: The number of expanded tumor alpha and beta chains correlated with mutation number.

TCRdb re-analysed the 5' RACE reads in MiXCR, keeping a single row per CDR3 protein. Counted here are roughly 23,000 distinct CDR3 sequences, less than 5% occurring once; the ten biggest clones make up about 9.8%. Their antigens are not known. The material sequenced was lung tumor tissue, taken at surgery. These receptor sequences come from a male donor with early-stage non-small cell lung cancer.

This clonotype has at least ten counts. The genes are TRBV5-1 and TRBJ2-7; 8 bases agree with TRBD2. V trimming: 5 bases; J trimming: 6 bases; junction bases outside the gene matches: 16. Germline CDR1 reads SGHRS; CDR2 reads YFSETQ. This CDR3 has 16 residues. The CDR3 here is CASRQGLKTSVSEQYF. In nucleotides, the CDR3 is TGCGCCAGCAGACAGGGTCTAAAGACTAGCGTCAGCGAGCAGTACTTC.

There are many counts of this clonotype. The chain employs TRBV3-1 and TRBJ1-5; TRBD1 agrees at 10 bases. The V gene's germline CDR1 is LGHDT and CDR2 YNNKEL (reference sequence). The CDR3 is 17 residues long. Trimming cost V 1 base and J 5 bases; bases outside gene matches: 8. The CDR3 DNA follows: TGTGCCAGCAGCCAAGGTACGGGCGGGACAGGGGATCAGCCCCAGCATTTT. It is translated as CASSQGTGGTGDQPQHF.

The chain has TRBV5-4 and TRBJ2-2, with 7 bases aligning to TRBD1. The CDR3 consists of 14 residues. Germline CDR1 and CDR2: SGHNT and YYREEE (reference sequence). V lost 1 base to trimming and J lost 3 bases; unmatched junction nucleotides: 0. CDR3 sequence (DNA): TGTGCCAGCAGCTTGACAGGGGACACCGGGGAGCTGTTTTTT. Translation gives CASSLTGDTGELFF.

This clonotype rates as medium-sized. The V and J genes are TRBV10-3 and TRBJ2-7, with a possible D match to TRBD2 (6 bases). Per the germline V gene, CDR1 is ENHRY and CDR2 is SYGVKD. The CDR3 totals 17 residues. V shed 8 bases and J shed 1 base, with 24 bases lying between them. The CDR3 nucleotides are TGTGCCATCTCCTTAATTCTAGCGCGAGACTCTTCCTACGAGCAGTACTTC. Its protein is CAISLILARDSSYEQYF.

The chain joins TRBV5-1 to TRBJ1-1; D gene unclear. Germline V gene data show CDR1 as SGHRS and CDR2 as YFSETQ. Trimming cost V 3 bases and J 4 bases, with 22 bases left between them. CDR3 length: 17 amino acids. The CDR3, as DNA: TGCGCCAGCAGCTCTTACCTAGTGACGGGGTCAATCACTGAAGCTTTCTTT. This encodes CASSSYLVTGSITEAFF.

At least ten counts were recorded for this clonotype. The rearrangement links TRBV12-3 or TRBV12-4 to TRBJ2-2; D is possibly TRBD2 (6 bases). CDR3 length: 14 residues. The V and J ends lost 7 bases and 7 bases respectively, with 16 bases between them. For the CDR3, the DNA is TGTGCCAGCAACACAGGAGGGTACAGCGGGGAGCTGTTTTTT. Translation: CASNTGGYSGELFF.

This clonotype was picked up many times. This chain uses TRBV11-3 with TRBJ1-1, with D unclear. The CDR3 runs to 14 residues. The V gene lost 5 bases and the J gene lost 1 base, with 11 bases spanning the gap. CDR1 SGHNT and CDR2 YENEEA come from the germline V gene. In nucleotides, the CDR3 is TGTGCCAGCAGCCGAGATAACAGGAACACTGAAGCTTTCTTT. Protein product: CASSRDNRNTEAFF.

This clonotype was seen at least ten times. The genes are TRBV9 and TRBJ2-7; D uncertain. Germline CDR1 and CDR2: SGDLS and YYNGEE. Between the trimmed V and J ends, which lost 0 bases and 0 bases, there was a span of 7 bases. This CDR3 has 14 residues. The CDR3 region has the DNA TGTGCCAGCAGCGTAGAGGCAGCCTCCTACGAGCAGTACTTC. This translates into CASSVEAASYEQYF.

In the case of this clonotype: A single base separates this from a much larger clone, so it may be a read error. This sequence joins TRBV3-1 and TRBJ2-1; D is unclear. V was cut by 1 base and J by 12 bases, with 7 bases left in between. The germline gives CDR1 LGHDT, CDR2 YNNKEL (reference sequence). This CDR3 spans 11 amino acids. The CDR3 bases are TGTGCCAGCAGCCAAGTCCATGTGCAGTTCTTC. It is translated as CASSQVHVQFF.

This clonotype was counted many times. This chain connects TRBV7-2 to TRBJ2-3; 8 bases are a match to TRBD1. CDR1 and CDR2 (germline): SGHTA, FQGNSA. This CDR3 has 15 residues. J lost 0 bases, V lost 6 bases, and 5 bases had no gene match. CDR3 sequence reads: CASSLQGVSTDTQYF. DNA of the CDR3: TGTGCCAGCAGTTTACAGGGGGTGAGCACAGATACGCAGTATTTT.

This clonotype is labeled medium-sized. V gene TRBV20-1 combines with J gene TRBJ1-1; tentative D call: TRBD1 (6 bases). Trimming took 6 bases from V and 11 from J, leaving 19 bases between them. There are 12 residues in the CDR3. Germline V gene sequence: CDR1 DFQATT, CDR2 SNEGSKA (reference sequence). The CDR3 DNA sequence: TGCAGTGCGTCTAGGAGGGGGGGAGAGGCTTTCTTT. Translating it yields CSASRRGGEAFF.

This clonotype was seen many times. The CDR3 sequence: CASSPLGREEAFF. The CDR3 DNA reads as TGTGCCAGCAGTCCTCTAGGCCGGGAAGAAGCTTTCTTT. This chain joins TRBV28 and TRBJ1-1, with no clear D. Germline V gene sequence: CDR1 MDHEN, CDR2 SYDVKM. The CDR3 has 13 amino acids. V was trimmed by 5 bases and J by 8 bases, leaving 15 bases between them.

The sample holds many counts of this clonotype. The chain carries TRBV5-1 and TRBJ2-1; D unresolved. Germline loops: CDR1 SGHRS, CDR2 YFSETQ. The CDR3 runs to 11 residues. Deletions cut 6 bases from V and 7 bases from J, with 8 bases between. CDR3 loop: CASKRENEQFF. In DNA form, the CDR3 reads TGCGCCAGCAAGAGAGAAAATGAGCAGTTCTTC.

The chain recombines TRBV9 with TRBJ2-2; D gene unclear. With 4 bases removed from V and 3 bases from J, the gap between germline ends came to 10 bases. The germline V gene encodes CDR1 SGDLS and CDR2 YYNGEE. The CDR3 is made up of 14 amino acids. The CDR3 DNA sequence: TGTGCCAGCAGCAGGAGAAGTTACACCGGGGAGCTGTTTTTT. Translation gives CASSRRSYTGELFF. The whole variable domain, remainder taken from reference TRBV9 and TRBJ2-2, is DSGVTQTPKHLITATGQRVTLRCSPRSGDLSVYWYQQSLDQGLQFLIQYYNGEERAKGNILERFSAQQFPDLHSELNLSSLELGDSALYFCASSRRSYTGELFFGEGSRLTVL.

Ten or more counts support this clonotype. The rearrangement joins TRBV5-1 to TRBJ2-7; perhaps TRBD1 as D (5 bases). V lost 3 bases and J 5 bases, leaving 12 bases between the germline ends. Germline CDR1 and CDR2: SGHRS and YFSETQ. This CDR3 region has 13 residues. The CDR3 spells CASSYQGHDEQYF. CDR3 in DNA: TGCGCCAGCAGCTACCAAGGACACGACGAGCAGTACTTC.

The table lists this clonotype with many counts. The genes are TRBV7-9 and TRBJ1-1; D unclear. Between the trimmed V and J ends, which lost 3 bases and 6 bases, there was a span of 11 bases. Germline CDR1 reads SEHNR; CDR2 reads FQNEAQ (reference sequence). CDR3 length: 13 residues. The CDR3 here is CASSLPPFAEAFF. The CDR3 bases are TGTGCCAGCAGCTTGCCTCCATTCGCTGAAGCTTTCTTT.

This clonotype was seen ten or more times. The rearrangement links TRBV14 to TRBJ2-3; 8 bases are a match to TRBD2. In germline, CDR1 is SGHDN, CDR2 FVKESK. V lost 4 bases, J lost 2 bases, and 2 bases stayed unmatched. This CDR3 contains 14 residues. This CDR3 reads CASSRSGATDTQYF. CDR3 in DNA: TGTGCCAGCAGCCGTAGCGGGGCCACAGATACGCAGTATTTT.

There are a few counts of this clonotype. The junction does not match germline at one end; this may be a read error. The rearrangement joins TRBV2 to TRBJ2-1, with unresolved D. Germline V lookup: CDR1 SNHLY, CDR2 FYNNEI. The CDR3 totals 13 residues. The chain's CDR3 is CASREGPYNEQFF. The CDR3 DNA follows: TGTGCCAGCAGGGAAGGCCCATACAATGAGCAGTTCTTC.

This clonotype occurred many times. The chain uses TRBV7-3 and TRBJ2-3; D uncertain. The CDR3 covers 12 residues. V was shortened by 4 bases and J by 2 bases, with 4 bases between the two germline ends. CDR1 is SGHTA, CDR2 FQGTGA, per germline. CDR3 nucleotide sequence: TGTGCCAGCAGCTACAACACAGATACGCAGTATTTT. Residues: CASSYNTDTQYF.

This clonotype has at least ten counts. CDR3 region: CASSPSAHTEAFF. DNA for the CDR3: TGTGCCAGCAGCCCCTCGGCCCACACTGAAGCTTTCTTT. The rearrangement links TRBV14 to TRBJ1-1; D ambiguous. CDR1 SGHDN and CDR2 FVKESK come from the germline V gene. This CDR3 spans 13 amino acids. The ends were cut back, 4 bases at V and 3 bases at J, with 9 bases in the middle.

In its sample, this clonotype was seen many times. The chain employs TRBV6-2 or TRBV6-3 and TRBJ1-5; weak D call: TRBD1 (6 bases). The V gene lost 7 bases and the J gene lost 9 bases, with 13 bases spanning the gap. This CDR3 is 12 amino acids long. Germline V gene data show CDR1 as MNHEY and CDR2 as SVGEGT. The CDR3, as DNA: TGTGCCAGCAAGGAGGGGGGATTGCCCCAGCATTTT. It specifies CASKEGGLPQHF.

This clonotype has just a few counts. This chain connects TRBV4-2 to TRBJ2-5; tentative D call: TRBD1 (7 bases). CDR1 and CDR2 (germline): LGHNA, YNFKEQ. The V end lost 4 bases, the J end lost 3 bases, and 12 bases lay between the germline ends. CDR3 length: 14 residues. For the CDR3, the DNA is TGTGCCAGCAGCCGACGCAGGGGGGAAGAGACCCAGTACTTC. The encoded protein is CASSRRRGEETQYF.

This chain links TRBV2 with TRBJ2-1; TRBD1 agrees at 9 bases. Losses at the gene ends were 6 bases for V and 9 bases for J; bases not matched to a gene: 18. Germline V gives CDR1 SNHLY, CDR2 FYNNEI. This CDR3 spans 17 amino acids. Here the CDR3 reads CASSYPAGTGSSSEQFF. CDR3 nucleotides: TGTGCCAGCAGCTACCCTGCCGGGACAGGGTCGAGCAGTGAGCAGTTCTTC.

This clonotype was recorded many times. The chain links TRBV4-2 to TRBJ2-6, with D tentatively TRBD1 (5 bases). Between the trimmed V and J ends, which lost 0 bases and 1 base, there was a span of 7 bases. The CDR3 extends over 16 amino acids. The germline V gene has CDR1 LGHNA and CDR2 YNFKEQ. The CDR3 region has the DNA TGTGCCAGCAGCCAAGATGCAGGGTCTGGGGCCAACGTCCTGACTTTC. As protein: CASSQDAGSGANVLTF.

Ten or more counts support this clonotype. The chain recombines TRBV5-1 with TRBJ2-7; 7 positions agree with TRBD1. Losses at the gene ends were 2 bases for V and 3 bases for J; bases not matched to a gene: 5. CDR3 size: 14 residues. Germline loops: CDR1 SGHRS, CDR2 YFSETQ. The CDR3 sequence: CASSFSPGGYEQYF. The CDR3 nucleotides are TGCGCCAGCAGCTTCTCCCCAGGGGGCTACGAGCAGTACTTC.

This clonotype occurred many times. CDR3 region: CASSAGTGAFYEQYF. DNA of the CDR3: TGCGCCAGCAGCGCAGGGACAGGCGCGTTCTACGAGCAGTACTTC. The chain links TRBV5-1 to TRBJ2-7, with TRBD1 matching 8 bases. The V gene's germline CDR1 is SGHRS and CDR2 YFSETQ. The CDR3 has 15 residues. Trimming removed 4 bases from V and 3 bases from J; junction bases left unmatched: 9.

This clonotype was counted ten times or more. The chain has TRBV7-9 and TRBJ2-3; 9 positions agree with TRBD2. V shed 5 bases and J 3 bases; nucleotides not matched to a gene: 15. This CDR3 has 18 amino acids. Germline CDR1 and CDR2: SEHNR and FQNEAQ (reference sequence). The CDR3 loop is CASSLRYVRGGRTDTQYF. CDR3 nucleotide sequence: TGTGCCAGCAGCCTTCGGTACGTGCGGGGGGGCCGGACAGATACGCAGTATTTT.

This clonotype was counted at least ten times. This chain links TRBV7-9 with TRBJ2-7; 7 bases line up with TRBD1. Germline values: CDR1 SEHNR, CDR2 FQNEAQ (reference sequence). The CDR3 has 14 amino acids. V gave up 9 bases and J gave up 6 bases; unmatched junction bases: 14. This chain's CDR3 is CASRTGHGASEQYF. DNA for the CDR3: TGTGCCAGTCGGACAGGCCACGGGGCGAGCGAGCAGTACTTC. The full variable domain, in which reference TRBV7-9 and TRBJ2-7 provide the parts outside the CDR3, is DTGVSQNPRHKITKRGQNVTFRCDPISEHNRLYWYRQTLGQGPEFLTYFQNEAQLEKSRLLSDRFSAERPKGSFSTLEIQRTEQGDSAMYLCASRTGHGASEQYFGPGTRLTVT.

The table lists this clonotype with many counts. V is TRBV20-1 and J is TRBJ2-5, with D perhaps being TRBD1 or TRBD2 (5 bases each). Germline lookup yields CDR1 DFQATT and CDR2 SNEGSKA (reference sequence). V dropped 5 bases and J dropped 2 bases, with 9 bases sitting between them. This CDR3 contains 12 residues. CDR3 DNA: TGCAGTGCTGGGGGACGACAAGAGACCCAGTACTTC. Protein: CSAGGRQETQYF.

The rearrangement uses TRBV6-5 and TRBJ1-1; possibly TRBD1 for D (5 bases). Germline lookup yields CDR1 MNHEY and CDR2 SVGAGI. This CDR3 is 11 amino acids long. With 5 bases removed from V and 8 bases from J, the gap between germline ends came to 9 bases. CDR3 loop: CASSPGWEAFF. The CDR3 DNA sequence: TGTGCCAGCAGTCCAGGGTGGGAAGCTTTCTTT.